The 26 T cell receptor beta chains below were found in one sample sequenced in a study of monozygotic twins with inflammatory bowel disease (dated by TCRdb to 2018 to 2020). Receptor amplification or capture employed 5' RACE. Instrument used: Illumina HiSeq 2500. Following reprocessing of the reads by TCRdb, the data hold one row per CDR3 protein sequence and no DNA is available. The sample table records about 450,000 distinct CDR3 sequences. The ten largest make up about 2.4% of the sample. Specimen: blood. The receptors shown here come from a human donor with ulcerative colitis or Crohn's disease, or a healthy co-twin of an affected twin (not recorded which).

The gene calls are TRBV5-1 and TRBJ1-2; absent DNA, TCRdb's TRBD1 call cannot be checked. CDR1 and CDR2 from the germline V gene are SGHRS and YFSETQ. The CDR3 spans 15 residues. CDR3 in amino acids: CASSFTTGANYGYTF. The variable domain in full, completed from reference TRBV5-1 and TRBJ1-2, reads KAGVTQTPRYLIKTRGQQVTLSCSPISGHRSVSWYQQTPGQGLQFLFEYFSETQRNKGNFPGRFSGRQFSNSRSEMNVSTLELGDSALYLCASSFTTGANYGYTFGSGTRLTVV.

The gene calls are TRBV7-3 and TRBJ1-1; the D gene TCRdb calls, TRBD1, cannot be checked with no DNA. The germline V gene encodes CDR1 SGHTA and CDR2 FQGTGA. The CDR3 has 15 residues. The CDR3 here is CASSFLGGPNTEAFF. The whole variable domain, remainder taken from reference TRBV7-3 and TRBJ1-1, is GAGVSQTPSNKVTEKGKYVELRCDPISGHTALYWYRQSLGQGPEFLIYFQGTGAADDSGLPNDRFFAVRPEGSVSTLKIQRTERGDSAVYLCASSFLGGPNTEAFFGQGTRLTVV.

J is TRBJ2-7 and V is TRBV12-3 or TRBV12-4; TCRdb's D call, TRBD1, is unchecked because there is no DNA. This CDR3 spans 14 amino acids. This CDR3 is CASSFQGYSYEQYF.

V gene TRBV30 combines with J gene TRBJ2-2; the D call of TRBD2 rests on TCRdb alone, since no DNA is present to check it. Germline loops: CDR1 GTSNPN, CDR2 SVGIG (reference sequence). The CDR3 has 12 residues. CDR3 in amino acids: CAWRREAGELFF.

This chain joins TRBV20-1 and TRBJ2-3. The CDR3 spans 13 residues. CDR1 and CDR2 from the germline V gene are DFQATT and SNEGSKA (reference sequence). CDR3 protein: CSASTYSTDTQYF.

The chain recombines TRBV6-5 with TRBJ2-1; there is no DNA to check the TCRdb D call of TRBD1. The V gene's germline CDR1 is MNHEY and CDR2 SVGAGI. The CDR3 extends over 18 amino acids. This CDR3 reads CASSPQAPRGYLYNEQFF.

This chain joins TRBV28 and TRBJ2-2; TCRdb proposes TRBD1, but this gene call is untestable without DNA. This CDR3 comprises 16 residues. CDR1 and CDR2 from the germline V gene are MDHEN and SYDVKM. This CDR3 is CASSSWGQGNTGELFF.

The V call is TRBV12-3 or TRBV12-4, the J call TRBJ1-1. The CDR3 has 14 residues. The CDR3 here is CASSPKQSNTEAFF.

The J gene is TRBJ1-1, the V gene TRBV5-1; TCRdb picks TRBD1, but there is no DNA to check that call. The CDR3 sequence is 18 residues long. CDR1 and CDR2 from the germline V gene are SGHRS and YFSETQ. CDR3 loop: CASSLMVQGRTSNTEAFF.

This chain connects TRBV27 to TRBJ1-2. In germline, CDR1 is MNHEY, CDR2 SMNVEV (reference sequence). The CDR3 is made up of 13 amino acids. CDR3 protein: CASGTGLSYGYTF.

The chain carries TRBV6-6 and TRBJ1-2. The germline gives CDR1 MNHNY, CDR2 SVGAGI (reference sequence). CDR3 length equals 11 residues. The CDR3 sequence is CASSQFYGYTF.

CDR3: CASSGRALQETQYF. This chain connects TRBV7-2 to TRBJ2-5; the D call of TRBD2 rests on TCRdb alone, since no DNA is present to check it. Germline CDR1 is SGHTA and CDR2 is FQGNSA. This CDR3 comprises 14 residues.

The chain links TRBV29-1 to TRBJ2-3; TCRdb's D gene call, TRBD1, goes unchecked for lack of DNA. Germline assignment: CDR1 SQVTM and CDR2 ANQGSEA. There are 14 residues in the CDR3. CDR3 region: CSVTVPGQGDTQYF.

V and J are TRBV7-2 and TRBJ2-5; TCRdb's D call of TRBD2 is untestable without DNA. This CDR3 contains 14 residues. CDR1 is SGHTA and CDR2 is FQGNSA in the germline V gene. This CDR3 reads CASSLTAGRETQYF. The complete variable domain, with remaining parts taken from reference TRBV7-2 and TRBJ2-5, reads GAGVSQSPSNKVTEKGKDVELRCDPISGHTALYWYRQSLGQGLEFLIYFQGNSAPDKSGLPSDRFSAERTGGSVSTLTIQRTQQEDSAVYLCASSLTAGRETQYFGPGTRLLVL.

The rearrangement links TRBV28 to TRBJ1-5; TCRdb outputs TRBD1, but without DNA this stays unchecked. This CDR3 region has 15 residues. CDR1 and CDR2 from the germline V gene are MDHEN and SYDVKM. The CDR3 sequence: CASSTRDRSNQPQHF.

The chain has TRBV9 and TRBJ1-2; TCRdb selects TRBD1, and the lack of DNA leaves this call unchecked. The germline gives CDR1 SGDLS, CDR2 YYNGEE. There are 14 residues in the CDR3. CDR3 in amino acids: CASRSSNRGLGYTF.

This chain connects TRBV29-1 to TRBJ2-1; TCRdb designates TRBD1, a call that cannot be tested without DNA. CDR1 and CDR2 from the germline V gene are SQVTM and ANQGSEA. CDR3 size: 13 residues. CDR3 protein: CRVADRPYNEQFF.

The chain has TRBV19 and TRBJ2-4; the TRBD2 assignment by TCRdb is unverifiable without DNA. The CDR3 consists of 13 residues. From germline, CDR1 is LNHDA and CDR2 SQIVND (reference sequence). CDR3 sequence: CASRSSAGSIQYF.

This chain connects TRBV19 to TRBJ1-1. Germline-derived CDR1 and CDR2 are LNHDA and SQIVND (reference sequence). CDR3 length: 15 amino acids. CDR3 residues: CASSNLLQANTEAFF.

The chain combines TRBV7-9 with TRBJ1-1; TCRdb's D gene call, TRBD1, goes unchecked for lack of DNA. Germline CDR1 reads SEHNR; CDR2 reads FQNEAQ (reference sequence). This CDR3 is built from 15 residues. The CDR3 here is CASSLPETVNTEAFF.

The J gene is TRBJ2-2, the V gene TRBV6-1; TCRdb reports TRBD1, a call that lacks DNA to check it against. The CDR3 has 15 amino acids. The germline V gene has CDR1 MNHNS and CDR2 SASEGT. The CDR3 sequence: CASSENRGNTGELFF.

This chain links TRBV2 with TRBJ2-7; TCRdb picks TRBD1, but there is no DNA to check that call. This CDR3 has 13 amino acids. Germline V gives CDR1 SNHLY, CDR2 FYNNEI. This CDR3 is CASTGTGTYEQYF.

CDR3 loop: CASSQGRGANTEAFF. The chain recombines TRBV18 with TRBJ1-1; without DNA, the TCRdb call of TRBD1 cannot be checked. The CDR3 spans 15 residues. Per the germline V gene, CDR1 is KGHSH and CDR2 is LQKENI.

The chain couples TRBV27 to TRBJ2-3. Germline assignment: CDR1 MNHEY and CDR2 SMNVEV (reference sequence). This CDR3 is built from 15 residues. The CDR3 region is CASSSTVSSTDTQYF.

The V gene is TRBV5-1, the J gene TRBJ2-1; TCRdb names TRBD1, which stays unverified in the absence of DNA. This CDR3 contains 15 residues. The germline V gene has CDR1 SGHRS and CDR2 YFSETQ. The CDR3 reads CASSDSGPKGDEQFF. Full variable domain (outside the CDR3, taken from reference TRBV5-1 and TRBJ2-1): KAGVTQTPRYLIKTRGQQVTLSCSPISGHRSVSWYQQTPGQGLQFLFEYFSETQRNKGNFPGRFSGRQFSNSRSEMNVSTLELGDSALYLCASSDSGPKGDEQFFGPGTRLTVL.

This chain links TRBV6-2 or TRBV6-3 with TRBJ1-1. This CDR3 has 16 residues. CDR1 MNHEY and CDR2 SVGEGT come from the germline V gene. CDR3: CASRQDQDPSEPEAFF.